Listed below are T cell receptor beta chains from one sample, sequenced in a study of T cell clusters in autoimmune cytopenias. Each CDR3 protein gets one entry in TCRdb, which reprocessed the multiplex PCR reads and gives no DNA. This sample carries some 12,000 distinct CDR3 sequences, with around 3.4% going to the ten biggest clones. Separately, the same data were catalogued under a study of T cell repertoires in aging, cancer and after chemotherapy.

Sequenced sample: peripheral blood. The receptors here all came from a human donor in good health. Each CDR3 is given with its conserved first and last residue. Not all rows give a size; the values are once, few, many and, for expanded clones, a class.

clone_size j_call v_call cdr3_aa
NA TRBJ2-3 TRBV7-9 CASSPGQGSSDTQYF
medium-sized TRBJ1-3 TRBV6-1 CASSERGNTIYF
NA TRBJ1-1 TRBV24-1 CATMNGRGWNTEAFF
NA TRBJ1-5 TRBV6-5 CASTDGLPGQPQHF
NA TRBJ1-2 TRBV7-9 CASSRTGQLYNYGYTF
NA TRBJ1-2 TRBV7-2 CASSLNPQGGGGYTF
NA TRBJ1-1 TRBV7-9 CASSRGFNTEAFF
NA TRBJ2-5 TRBV6-5 CASSGRGTGQETQYF
NA TRBJ2-7 TRBV20-1 CSAPDSGGSANEQYF
NA TRBJ1-5 TRBV6-2/TRBV6-3 CASSPLGLFTNQPQHF
NA TRBJ1-1 TRBV7-9 CASSLGGPWMNTEAFF
NA TRBJ2-1 TRBV11-2 CASSLDRLQNEQFF
NA TRBJ1-5 TRBV20-1 CSAIPGQSNQPQHF
medium-sized TRBJ2-3 TRBV6-1 CASSDTGTGTDTQYF
NA TRBJ1-1 TRBV7-2 CASSLAQAGQNTEAFF
NA TRBJ2-1 TRBV20-1 CSARGQGNVYNEQFF
medium-sized TRBJ1-3 TRBV6-2/TRBV6-3 CATPSPSGTYQLGNTIYF
NA TRBJ2-2 TRBV6-2/TRBV6-3 CASSWGLQGLETGELFF
medium-sized TRBJ1-3 TRBV29-1 CSVVRGAGGNTIYF
NA TRBJ1-2 TRBV20-1 CSAFTGIGYGYTF
medium-sized TRBJ2-7 TRBV15 CATSVRSPGMYEQYF
NA TRBJ2-3 TRBV18 CASSGSDTDTQYF
NA TRBJ1-5 TRBV6-6 CASSPQGGQPQHF
NA TRBJ1-5 TRBV19 CASSHRQGYQPQHF
medium-sized TRBJ1-2 TRBV19 CASSIMGPGYGYTF
medium-sized TRBJ1-3 TRBV20-1 CSATVGVSPGNTIYF
NA TRBJ1-1 TRBV28 CASSPIRQTTEAFF
medium-sized TRBJ1-6 TRBV20-1 CSARDRTKSPLHF
NA TRBJ2-1 TRBV20-1 CSARVPGSSYNEQFF
medium-sized TRBJ2-7 TRBV5-6 CASSTQGVYEQYF
medium-sized TRBJ1-1 TRBV29-1 CSVTGTGRGSTEAFF
NA TRBJ1-2 TRBV20-1 CSARPGTSSGYTF
NA TRBJ2-2 TRBV5-1 CASSLELAGTLGATGELFF
NA TRBJ1-5 TRBV7-2 CASSLFGNSNQPQHF
NA TRBJ2-1 TRBV4-3 CASSLYLAGGYNEQFF
NA TRBJ2-2 TRBV20-1 CSVPVDSGELFF
medium-sized TRBJ2-1 TRBV20-1 CSASGDRGLDEQFF
NA TRBJ2-1 TRBV20-1 CSARGDRHNEQFF
NA TRBJ2-1 TRBV24-1 CATSPGIAYNEQFF
medium-sized TRBJ1-2 TRBV5-4 CASSSIGQPYGYTF
NA TRBJ1-2 TRBV28 CASRGGGDYGYTF
NA TRBJ1-2 TRBV12-3/TRBV12-4 CASSQTGYGYTF
medium-sized TRBJ1-2 TRBV10-3 CAISEAGQAAGYTF
NA TRBJ1-2 TRBV27 CASSQDRLNYGYTF
NA TRBJ1-6 TRBV4-3 CASSQDRLQALHF
NA TRBJ1-1 TRBV27 CASSSTRVGAMNTEAFF
NA TRBJ1-6 TRBV12-3/TRBV12-4 CASSSGRRNSPLHF
NA TRBJ2-5 TRBV6-6 CASSWGGQETQYF
medium-sized TRBJ2-7 TRBV7-2 CASSWGGVPYEQYF
medium-sized TRBJ1-2 TRBV19 CASSILGNYGYTF
NA TRBJ2-5 TRBV27 CASSRLAGRQSQETQYF
NA TRBJ1-1 TRBV27 CASRPLGEGYTEAFF
NA TRBJ1-3 TRBV18 CASSPWEGPNTIYF